This is a list of T cell receptor beta chains from one sample in a study of blood T cell repertoires in COVID-19. Generated by immunoSEQ multiplex PCR, the TCRdb table keeps only in-frame clones and is missing some. Here the sample spans 150,000 to 200,000 clones, approximately 84% being singletons. Sequencing was performed on peripheral blood. These receptors all come from a woman older than 75 with COVID-19, enrolled during active disease. Each CDR3 is given with its conserved first and last residue. The D gene is left open where the match is weak. For some rows the clone size is stated as once, few or many, or as a class when expanded; others skip it.

clone size: NA
V gene: TRBV29-1
D gene: NA
J gene: TRBJ2-3
CDR3 protein: CSVEDAGYGQYF
CDR3 DNA: TGCAGCGTTGAAGACGCGGGCTATGGGCAGTATTTT

clone size: NA
V gene: TRBV2
D gene: NA
J gene: TRBJ2-6
CDR3 protein: CASSLGAGANVLTF
CDR3 DNA: TGTGCCAGCAGTTTAGGGGCTGGGGCCAACGTCCTGACTTTC

clone size: NA
V gene: TRBV29-1
D gene: NA
J gene: TRBJ2-3
CDR3 protein: CSVNRPDTSTQYF
CDR3 DNA: TGCAGCGTTAACAGACCAGATACGAGTACGCAGTATTTT

clone size: NA
V gene: TRBV4-1
D gene: TRBD2
J gene: TRBJ2-2
CDR3 protein: CASSHRGGASNTGELFF
CDR3 DNA: TGCGCCAGCAGCCACCGGGGGGGGGCATCGAACACCGGGGAGCTGTTTTTT

clone size: NA
V gene: TRBV7-3
D gene: TRBD2
J gene: TRBJ2-5
CDR3 protein: CASSLYGTSGEKTQYF
CDR3 DNA: TGTGCCAGCAGCTTATATGGGACTAGCGGTGAAAAGACCCAGTACTTC

clone size: few
V gene: TRBV19
D gene: TRBD1
J gene: TRBJ2-7
CDR3 protein: CASSAGQGPVEQYF
CDR3 DNA: TGTGCCAGTAGTGCGGGACAGGGTCCCGTCGAGCAGTACTTC

clone size: NA
V gene: TRBV7-9
D gene: NA
J gene: TRBJ1-2
CDR3 protein: CASSLMGRANYGYTF
CDR3 DNA: TGTGCCAGCAGCCTAATGGGCAGGGCTAACTATGGCTACACCTTC

clone size: NA
V gene: TRBV6-2/TRBV6-3
D gene: NA
J gene: TRBJ2-3
CDR3 protein: CASSRNRADTQYF
CDR3 DNA: TGTGCCAGCAGCCGCAACAGGGCGGATACGCAGTATTTT

clone size: NA
V gene: TRBV29-1
D gene: TRBD2
J gene: TRBJ2-2
CDR3 protein: CSAYSFSGRPSGELFF
CDR3 DNA: TGCAGCGCCTATTCGTTTAGCGGGAGGCCAAGCGGGGAGCTGTTTTTT

clone size: NA
V gene: TRBV25-1
D gene: TRBD2
J gene: TRBJ2-1
CDR3 protein: CASSEYLLGAGGHNEQFF
CDR3 DNA: TGTGCCAGCAGTGAATACCTCTTAGGGGCGGGGGGCCACAATGAGCAGTTCTTC

clone size: once
V gene: TRBV12-3/TRBV12-4
D gene: NA
J gene: TRBJ1-2
CDR3 protein: CASSLRNYGYTF
CDR3 DNA: TGTGCCAGCAGTTTGCGGAACTATGGCTACACCTTC

clone size: NA
V gene: TRBV3-1/TRBV3-2
D gene: NA
J gene: TRBJ1-2
CDR3 protein: CASSQGRREYGYTF
CDR3 DNA: TGTGCCAGCAGCCAAGGTCGCAGGGAATATGGCTACACCTTC

clone size: NA
V gene: TRBV28
D gene: TRBD1
J gene: TRBJ2-4
CDR3 protein: CASSRTGTAKNIQYF
CDR3 DNA: TGTGCCAGCAGTAGAACCGGGACAGCTAAAAACATTCAGTACTTC

clone size: NA
V gene: TRBV4-2
D gene: TRBD2
J gene: TRBJ2-5
CDR3 protein: CASSQSQLAGEETQYF
CDR3 DNA: TGTGCCAGCAGCCAATCCCAGCTAGCGGGAGAAGAGACCCAGTACTTC

clone size: few
V gene: TRBV5-1
D gene: TRBD2
J gene: TRBJ2-7
CDR3 protein: CASSLTASGTGEQYF
CDR3 DNA: TGCGCCAGCAGCTTGACGGCTAGCGGGACGGGTGAGCAGTACTTC

clone size: NA
V gene: TRBV10-1
D gene: TRBD2
J gene: TRBJ2-2
CDR3 protein: CASSEIASGRTQDHRGAVF
CDR3 DNA: TGCGCCAGCAGTGAGATCGCTAGCGGGAGGACCCAGGATCACCGGGGAGCTGTTTTT

clone size: NA
V gene: TRBV6-5
D gene: TRBD1
J gene: TRBJ1-6
CDR3 protein: CASSSSGTANSPLHF
CDR3 DNA: TGTGCCAGCAGTTCCTCCGGGACAGCTAATTCACCCCTCCACTTT

clone size: once
V gene: TRBV5-4
D gene: NA
J gene: TRBJ1-2
CDR3 protein: CASSLAPGMNYGYTF
CDR3 DNA: TGTGCCAGCAGCTTGGCACCAGGGATGAACTATGGCTACACCTTC

clone size: NA
V gene: TRBV30
D gene: TRBD2
J gene: TRBJ2-3
CDR3 protein: CAWASGSTDTQYF
CDR3 DNA: TGTGCCTGGGCTAGCGGGAGCACAGATACGCAGTATTTT

clone size: NA
V gene: TRBV18
D gene: NA
J gene: TRBJ2-2
CDR3 protein: CASSPPGGTPNTGELFF
CDR3 DNA: TGTGCCAGCTCACCACCGGGCGGGACTCCGAACACCGGGGAGCTGTTTTTT

clone size: NA
V gene: TRBV5-1
D gene: TRBD1
J gene: TRBJ2-7
CDR3 protein: CASSRSGTGIYEQYF
CDR3 DNA: TGCGCCAGCAGCAGGTCCGGGACAGGGATCTACGAGCAGTACTTC

clone size: NA
V gene: TRBV10-1
D gene: NA
J gene: TRBJ1-2
CDR3 protein: CASSLQVYGYTF
CDR3 DNA: TGCGCCAGCAGTTTACAGGTCTATGGCTACACCTTC

clone size: NA
V gene: TRBV7-3
D gene: TRBD2
J gene: TRBJ2-1
CDR3 protein: CASSLGLAGEQFF
CDR3 DNA: TGTGCCAGCAGCTTGGGACTAGCTGGCGAGCAGTTCTTC

clone size: NA
V gene: TRBV2
D gene: NA
J gene: TRBJ1-5
CDR3 protein: CASRRQVAQPQHF
CDR3 DNA: TGTGCCAGCAGACGACAAGTGGCCCAGCCCCAGCATTTT

clone size: NA
V gene: TRBV5-1
D gene: TRBD2
J gene: TRBJ2-1
CDR3 protein: CASRPIGASGSFSYNEQFF
CDR3 DNA: TGCGCCAGCAGGCCCATTGGGGCTAGCGGGAGTTTCTCCTACAATGAGCAGTTCTTC

clone size: NA
V gene: TRBV2
D gene: NA
J gene: TRBJ2-5
CDR3 protein: CASSESPGVETQYF
CDR3 DNA: TGTGCCAGCAGTGAATCCCCGGGAGTAGAGACCCAGTACTTC

clone size: NA
V gene: TRBV18
D gene: NA
J gene: TRBJ2-3
CDR3 protein: CASSANSRKATDTQYF
CDR3 DNA: TGTGCCAGCTCAGCAAATAGCAGAAAGGCCACAGATACGCAGTATTTT

clone size: NA
V gene: TRBV10-3
D gene: TRBD1
J gene: TRBJ1-2
CDR3 protein: CAISRDRLYGYTF
CDR3 DNA: TGTGCCATCAGCCGGGACAGGTTGTATGGCTACACCTTC

clone size: NA
V gene: TRBV2
D gene: NA
J gene: TRBJ2-3
CDR3 protein: CASSDRQGTDTQYF
CDR3 DNA: TGTGCCAGCAGTGATCGACAGGGCACAGATACGCAGTATTTT

clone size: NA
V gene: TRBV5-4
D gene: NA
J gene: TRBJ1-2
CDR3 protein: CASSLGQDGYTF
CDR3 DNA: TGTGCCAGCAGCTTGGGGCAGGATGGCTACACCTTC

clone size: NA
V gene: TRBV11-2
D gene: TRBD1
J gene: TRBJ2-7
CDR3 protein: CATRTGQKNEQYF
CDR3 DNA: TGTGCCACGCGGACAGGGCAGAAGAACGAGCAGTACTTC

clone size: NA
V gene: TRBV18
D gene: TRBD1
J gene: TRBJ1-4
CDR3 protein: CASSPPGQVNEKLFF
CDR3 DNA: TGTGCCAGCTCACCTCCGGGACAGGTTAATGAAAAACTGTTTTTT

clone size: NA
V gene: TRBV18
D gene: TRBD1
J gene: TRBJ2-7
CDR3 protein: CASSPDREAYEQYF
CDR3 DNA: TGTGCCAGCTCACCGGACAGGGAGGCCTACGAGCAGTACTTC

clone size: NA
V gene: TRBV19
D gene: NA
J gene: TRBJ1-2
CDR3 protein: CATSWTGGGGYTF
CDR3 DNA: TGTGCCACCTCTTGGACGGGGGGCGGTGGCTACACCTTC

clone size: NA
V gene: TRBV3-1/TRBV3-2
D gene: TRBD2
J gene: TRBJ2-1
CDR3 protein: CASSQVGTSGGGSYNEQFF
CDR3 DNA: TGTGCCAGCAGCCAAGTCGGGACTAGCGGGGGTGGGTCCTACAATGAGCAGTTCTTC

clone size: NA
V gene: TRBV27
D gene: NA
J gene: TRBJ1-1
CDR3 protein: CASSFRGSDTEAFF
CDR3 DNA: TGTGCCAGCAGTTTCAGGGGATCGGACACTGAAGCTTTCTTT

clone size: NA
V gene: TRBV3-1/TRBV3-2
D gene: NA
J gene: TRBJ2-7
CDR3 protein: CASSQSSSYEQYF
CDR3 DNA: TGTGCCAGCAGCCAATCCAGCTCCTACGAGCAGTACTTC

clone size: NA
V gene: TRBV5-6
D gene: NA
J gene: TRBJ2-1
CDR3 protein: CASSLWLPYNEQFF
CDR3 DNA: TGTGCCAGCAGCTTATGGCTCCCTTACAATGAGCAGTTCTTC

clone size: NA
V gene: TRBV7-9
D gene: TRBD2
J gene: TRBJ2-7
CDR3 protein: CASSRLKTSFYEQYF
CDR3 DNA: TGTGCCAGCAGCCGACTCAAGACTAGCTTCTACGAGCAGTACTTC